This TCR beta chain was captured by sequencing in a study of control samples from healthy donors and cancer patients. The V gene lost 2 bases and the J gene lost 0 bases, with 8 bases spanning the gap. This CDR3 has 15 amino acids. Germline V lookup: CDR1 ENHRY, CDR2 SYGVKD. Profiled with immunoSEQ multiplex PCR; TCRdb holds only in-frame clones, not every one. The repertoire holds some 130,000 clones, around nine tenths seen once, with around 2.5% in the top ten. The chain employs TRBV10-3 and TRBJ1-5; tentatively, D is TRBD1 (5 bases). The source of this sequence is a man aged 40-49 years in good health. Sequencing was carried out using blood. CDR3 coding DNA: TGTGCCATCAGTGAGGACAGTAATAGCAATCAGCCCCAGCATTTT. This sequence encodes CAISEDSNSNQPQHF.